A single sample gave rise to the 14 T cell receptor beta chains below, sequenced in a study of T cells in Graves' hyperthyroidism and ophthalmopathy. TCR beta CDR3 region amplification was performed from RNA transcripts. During a first-round RT-PCR of the TCR CDR3, the HTBI primer set was used. TCRdb called the multiplex PCR reads again in MiXCR, with one record for every CDR3 protein. The table has roughly 350,000 distinct CDR3 sequences, about 14% seen once. The sequencing sample was made of blood. These receptors were taken from a woman in her 30s with Graves' ophthalmopathy.

This clonotype was seen only a few times. The chain uses TRBV13 and TRBJ2-3; D gene ambiguous. CDR3 length: 12 amino acids. V was pared by 5 bases and J by 5 bases, with 8 bases between. Germline V gives CDR1 PRHDT, CDR2 FYEKMQ (reference sequence). CDR3 nucleotide sequence: TGTGCCAGCAGCCGAGTTGTAGATACGCAGTATTTT. Its protein is CASSRVVDTQYF.

This clonotype has a count of ten or more. The chain couples TRBV6-1 to TRBJ1-2; TRBD1 aligns across 9 bases. V was pared by 4 bases and J by 7 bases, with 7 bases of the junction left unmatched. The CDR3 runs to 14 residues. In germline, CDR1 is MNHNS, CDR2 SASEGT. The CDR3: CASSVTGGDSGYTF. The DNA for the CDR3 is TGTGCCAGCAGTGTTACAGGGGGCGACTCTGGCTACACCTTC.

In the case of this clonotype: One base away lies a much larger clone, so this may be a sequencing read error. The genes are TRBV12-3 or TRBV12-4 and TRBJ2-5; 8 bases are a match to TRBD1. The CDR3 runs to 15 residues. Trimming at V came to 7 bases and at J to 0 bases, leaving 7 bases not matched to a gene. The CDR3 coding sequence is TGTGCCAGCAATACGTGGACAGGGTACCAAGAGACCCAGTACTTC. It translates to CASNTWTGYQETQYF.

This clonotype was detected ten times or more. The chain employs TRBV20-1 and TRBJ2-3; 9 nucleotides line up with TRBD2. Germline CDR1 and CDR2: DFQATT and SNEGSKA (reference sequence). The CDR3 loop spans 15 amino acids. The trim removed 5 bases at V and 4 bases at J, leaving 10 bases unmatched. This chain's CDR3 is CSAPGLALGPDTQYF. The DNA for the CDR3 is TGCAGTGCTCCGGGACTAGCCCTCGGCCCAGATACGCAGTATTTT.

Many counts were recorded for this clonotype. In nucleotides, the CDR3 is TGTGCCAGCAGCCCGGGAGGCCAGGGGTTCCAAGAGACCCAGTACTTC. This gives the protein CASSPGGQGFQETQYF. This chain connects TRBV3-1 to TRBJ2-5, with D possibly being TRBD2 (7 bases). The V and J ends lost 4 bases and 1 base respectively, with 16 bases between them. CDR1 and CDR2 (germline): LGHDT, YNNKEL (reference sequence). This CDR3 has 16 amino acids.

This clonotype was seen many times. The J gene is TRBJ2-7, the V gene TRBV11-2; D is possibly TRBD1 (5 bases). Germline-derived CDR1 and CDR2 are SGHAT and FQNNGV. V was shortened by 6 bases and J by 0 bases, with 12 bases between the two germline ends. The CDR3 has 14 residues. The CDR3 DNA is TGTGCCAGCAGTCCAGGGCCTTACTCCTACGAGCAGTACTTC. The encoded protein is CASSPGPYSYEQYF.

This clonotype was seen at least ten times. The CDR3 here is CASRAAGFFQPQHF. CDR3 nucleotide sequence: TGTGCCAGCAGGGCAGCCGGATTCTTTCAGCCCCAGCATTTT. The J gene is TRBJ1-5, the V gene TRBV27; D remains unclear. This CDR3 is built from 14 residues. CDR1 is MNHEY, CDR2 SMNVEV, per germline (reference sequence). Trimming took 6 bases from V and 6 from J, leaving 15 bases between them.

This rearrangement joins TRBV6-9 to TRBJ2-7; TRBD1 matches 7 bases. Germline values: CDR1 MNHGY, CDR2 SVAAGI. The junction had 9 bases not matched to a gene; V was cut back by 6 bases and J by 1 base. The CDR3 runs to 15 residues. In DNA, the CDR3 is TGTGCCAGCAGATTAACCGGGACAGCATCCTACGAGCAGTACTTC. Protein: CASRLTGTASYEQYF.

This clonotype was detected ten times or more. The genes are TRBV28 and TRBJ1-1, with 9 bases identical to TRBD1. This CDR3 contains 15 residues. J gave up 3 bases and V 5 bases, and 7 bases lay outside the gene matches. Germline values: CDR1 MDHEN, CDR2 SYDVKM. Here the CDR3 DNA reads TGTGCCAGCAGTCCCGGACAGGGGTTTGACACTGAAGCTTTCTTT. This gives the protein CASSPGQGFDTEAFF.

This clonotype was detected ten times or more. The chain uses TRBV2 and TRBJ1-5; D call uncertain. CDR1 SNHLY and CDR2 FYNNEI come from the germline V gene. The length of the CDR3 is 15 residues. Trimming removed 5 bases at V and 7 bases at J, with 18 bases between. CDR3 loop: CASSPRAAEVQPQHF. CDR3 bases: TGTGCCAGCAGTCCACGGGCCGCGGAGGTCCAGCCCCAGCATTTT.

A few counts support this clonotype. The V call is TRBV19, the J call TRBJ2-3; weak D call: TRBD1 (6 bases). Germline CDR1 and CDR2: LNHDA and SQIVND (reference sequence). This CDR3 has 16 residues. The V and J ends lost 3 bases and 3 bases respectively, with 16 bases between them. CDR3 nucleotides: TGTGCCAGTAGTATTTGGCAGGGGTCCGGTACAGATACGCAGTATTTT. As protein: CASSIWQGSGTDTQYF.

The CDR3 loop reads CSARGLAGGRFGGTQYF. For the CDR3, the DNA is TGCAGTGCTAGGGGACTAGCGGGGGGCCGCTTCGGGGGGACCCAGTACTTC. The chain carries TRBV20-1 and TRBJ2-5; 15 positions match TRBD2. V lost 3 bases, J lost 7 bases, and 12 bases stayed unmatched. Germline V gene sequence: CDR1 DFQATT, CDR2 SNEGSKA (reference sequence). The CDR3 covers 17 residues.

Points on this clonotype: Given a much more abundant clone one base away, this may be a read error. The chain couples TRBV28 to TRBJ1-2, with 9 bases aligning to TRBD1. CDR3 length: 16 residues. CDR1 and CDR2 (germline): MDHEN, SYDVKM. The CDR3 nucleotides are TGTGCCAGCAGTCCTACACCCGGGACAGGGAACTATGGCCACACCTTC. Protein sequence: CASSPTPGTGNYGHTF.

The chain recombines TRBV29-1 with TRBJ2-5, with 9 bases aligning to TRBD2. The CDR3 sequence is 13 residues long. Germline lookup yields CDR1 SQVTM and CDR2 ANQGSEA. The CDR3 region is CGVISGSGETQYF. CDR3 DNA: TGCGGAGTCATTAGCGGGAGTGGAGAGACCCAGTACTTC.